Detailed here is one T cell receptor (beta chain). This clonotype was seen ten or more times. The clone's antigen remains unknown. Per-base quality was not reported, and no clone a single base away is much larger than it. The entry originates in a study of kidney transplant recipient with SARS-CoV-2 infection (dated by TCRdb to about 2021). Relative to germline, V is 6 bases shorter and J is 4 bases shorter, with 18 bases between their ends. CDR1 and CDR2, looked up from the germline V gene, are KGHSH and LQKENI. The CDR3 runs 15 amino acids, cysteine and phenylalanine included. The kept DNA is CDR3 alone, 45 bases in frame from the first base. According to the study, the label for this sample's time point signals: pre-pandemic baseline sample and day 111 after first positive SARS-CoV-2 test. Sequenced on an Illumina MiSeq. Profiling of the peripheral T cell repertoire targeted human TCRbeta genes. On the authors' methods: Beta-binomial modelling was used to test for differences in clonotype abundance while accounting for variability over time. Expanded clonotypes were screened against the ImmuneCODE reference database of SARS-CoV-2-associated TCRs and were mapped to viral genome regions. Further repertoire analyses covered TRBV gene usage, CDR3 length, CDR3 amino acid overlap between time points, clonotype abundance distributions and Jaccard similarity. TCRdb ran its own pipeline on the public reads, namely fastp trimming at Q25 and MiXCR clone calling, and kept in-frame beta chains. Identical CDR3 protein sequences are pooled into one entry, listed with their most common genes and DNA. The V and J calls shown here were made by TCRdb, not taken from the authors' results. The sample includes under 250,000 distinct CDR3 sequences, with about 30% observed a single time. Of the sample, more than 6.5% is held by the ten largest clones.

Recombination connected TRBV18 to TRBJ1-1; the D gene is perhaps TRBD1, on 5 matching bases. This TCR derives from a male patient in his thirties who had COVID-19 and was a kidney transplant recipient. Following a transplant, a fraction of the T cells may be traceable to the graft donor. Material: a blood sample, obtained at baseline and on roughly day 110 from a kidney transplant recipient. The CDR3 here reads CASSYVAGKSTEAFF. The nucleotides read TGTGCCAGCTCGTACGTGGCAGGGAAGTCCACTGAAGCTTTCTTT.